A selection of T cell receptor beta chains follows, all from one sample in a study of T cell responses to AZD1222 COVID-19 vaccine. Assay: immunoSEQ multiplex PCR; the TCRdb copy retains only in-frame clones and omits some. The sample contains some 150,000 clones, approximately 89% of which appear only once. Sample: peripheral blood, taken on day 0 of MenACWY control vaccination. The receptor set was obtained from an adult in good health. Each CDR3 is given with its conserved first and last residue. The order of the fields is V gene, J gene, clone size, D gene, CDR3 protein, CDR3 DNA. D genes are given only for firm matches. Size values are once, few and many counts, or a class for expanded clones, and some rows have none.

TRBV19,TRBJ1-1,-,-,CASSIGRGTEAFF,TGTGCCAGTAGTATCGGTAGGGGGACTGAAGCTTTCTTT
TRBV6-6,TRBJ2-7,-,-,CASKRHPGSYEQYF,TGTGCCAGCAAACGACATCCTGGGTCCTACGAGCAGTACTTC
TRBV7-8,TRBJ1-4,-,TRBD1,CASSRGRGEKLFF,TGTGCCAGCAGCAGGGGGCGAGGTGAAAAACTGTTTTTT
TRBV2,TRBJ1-5,-,TRBD1,CASSERQGDNQPQHF,TGTGCCAGCAGTGAAAGGCAGGGGGACAATCAGCCCCAGCATTTT
TRBV5-1,TRBJ2-2,-,-,CASSLGDPNTGELFF,TGCGCCAGCAGCTTGGGGGACCCGAACACCGGGGAGCTGTTTTTT
TRBV20-1,TRBJ2-5,few,-,CSAERGETQYF,TGCAGTGCTGAAAGAGGGGAGACCCAGTACTTC
TRBV11-2,TRBJ2-1,-,TRBD2,CASSFTSGGANEQFF,TGTGCCAGCAGCTTCACTAGCGGGGGGGCCAATGAGCAGTTCTTC
TRBV6-5,TRBJ2-1,-,TRBD2,CASGTSAYNEQFF,TGTGCCAGCGGGACTAGCGCCTACAATGAGCAGTTCTTC
TRBV12-3/TRBV12-4,TRBJ2-1,-,-,CASTIQDKGEQFF,TGTGCCAGCACAATTCAAGATAAGGGTGAGCAGTTCTTC
TRBV7-8,TRBJ1-1,-,-,CASSYGQKNTEAFF,TGTGCCAGCAGCTACGGACAGAAGAACACTGAAGCTTTCTTT
TRBV2,TRBJ1-5,-,-,CASSIDGSNQPQHF,TGTGCCAGCAGTATTGACGGTAGCAATCAGCCCCAGCATTTT
TRBV28,TRBJ2-7,once,TRBD2,CASSSGLAGGPYEQYF,TGTGCCAGCAGTTCCGGACTAGCGGGGGGGCCCTACGAGCAGTACTTC
TRBV4-3,TRBJ1-3,-,-,CASSQVAGRSRGNTIYF,TGCGCCAGCAGCCAAGTTGCAGGCAGGTCCCGAGGAAACACCATATATTTT
TRBV9,TRBJ1-5,-,-,CASSALDSSNQPQHF,TGTGCCAGCAGCGCGTTGGACAGCAGCAATCAGCCCCAGCATTTT
TRBV4-3,TRBJ1-2,few,-,CASSQDVGPQRFSHYGYTF,TGCGCCAGCAGCCAAGATGTAGGTCCGCAGCGATTTTCTCATTATGGCTACACCTTC
TRBV7-9,TRBJ2-5,-,TRBD2,CASSSSGTRQETQYF,TGTGCCAGCAGCTCATCCGGGACTAGACAAGAGACCCAGTACTTC